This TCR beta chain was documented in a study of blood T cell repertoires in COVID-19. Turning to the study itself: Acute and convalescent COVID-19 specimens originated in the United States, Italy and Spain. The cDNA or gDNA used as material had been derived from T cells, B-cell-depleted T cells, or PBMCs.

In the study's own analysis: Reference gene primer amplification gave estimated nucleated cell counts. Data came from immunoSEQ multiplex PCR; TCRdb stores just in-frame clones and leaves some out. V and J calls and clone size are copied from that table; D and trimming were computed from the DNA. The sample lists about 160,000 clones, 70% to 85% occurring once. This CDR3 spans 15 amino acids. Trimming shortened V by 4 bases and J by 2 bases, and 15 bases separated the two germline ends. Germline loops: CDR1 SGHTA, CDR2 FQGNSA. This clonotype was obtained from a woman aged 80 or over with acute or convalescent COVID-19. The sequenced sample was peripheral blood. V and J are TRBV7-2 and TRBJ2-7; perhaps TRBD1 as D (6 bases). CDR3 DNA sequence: TGTGCCAGCAGCTCAGCCGGACAGATTCCCTACGAGCAGTACTTC. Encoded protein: CASSSAGQIPYEQYF.